A selection of T cell receptor beta chains follows, all from one sample in a study of beta chain features in type 1 diabetes. Assay: immunoSEQ multiplex PCR; the TCRdb copy retains only in-frame clones and omits some. The sample consists of approximately 160,000 clones, approximately 9.1% of them appearing once. Sequencing used central memory CD4+ T cells from blood. These receptors all come from a woman younger than 35 in good health. The CDR3 runs from the conserved cysteine through the conserved F or W. Fields, in order: V gene, J gene, CDR3 length, CDR3 protein.

TRBV29-1	TRBJ2-3	15	CSVFRTSGIVDTQYF
TRBV29-1	TRBJ2-5	14	CSVDLQGLAETQYF
TRBV7-2	TRBJ2-5	15	CASSLRTSGKETQYF
TRBV29-1	TRBJ1-1	13	CSVGQVMNTEAFF
TRBV5-6	TRBJ2-5	13	CASSLWSGETQYF
TRBV29-1	TRBJ2-5	14	CSVERGDHQETQYF
TRBV6-6	TRBJ2-2	13	CASSRTPSGELFF
TRBV5-8	TRBJ2-1	16	CASSLWGLAGYNEQFF
TRBV29-1	TRBJ2-1	13	CSVDRGRTNEQFF
TRBV2	TRBJ2-5	16	CASSGIAGGPFETQYF
TRBV30	TRBJ2-3	16	CACTYRGEKVADTQYF
TRBV5-1	TRBJ2-3	16	CASSLVLAGSTDTQYF
TRBV18	TRBJ1-2	12	CASSPEGRGYTF
TRBV28	TRBJ1-5	14	CASSSGQGNQPQHF
TRBV7-8	TRBJ2-1	13	CASGAGRLNEQFF
TRBV9	TRBJ2-1	17	CASSGGTSGGTYNEQFF
TRBV2	TRBJ2-2	15	CASRGTAWNTGELFF
TRBV18	TRBJ2-5	14	CASQGGITQETQYF
TRBV2	TRBJ2-2	15	CASGGRGIDTGELFF
TRBV5-1	TRBJ1-2	14	CASSPTEGGYGYTF
TRBV29-1	TRBJ2-1	14	CSVDLGGSYNEQFF
TRBV5-1	TRBJ2-1	15	CASSLVGGSYNEQFF
TRBV2	TRBJ2-3	13	CASSVIGEGTQYF
TRBV7-2	TRBJ2-7	13	CASSRWTAYEQYF
TRBV6-5	TRBJ2-2	12	CAVQGLTGELFF
TRBV9	TRBJ2-7	17	CASSKRLEAGAPSEQYF
TRBV7-2	TRBJ2-1	14	CASSLPGTRDEQFF
TRBV30	TRBJ1-5	14	CAWSKAAGNQPQHF